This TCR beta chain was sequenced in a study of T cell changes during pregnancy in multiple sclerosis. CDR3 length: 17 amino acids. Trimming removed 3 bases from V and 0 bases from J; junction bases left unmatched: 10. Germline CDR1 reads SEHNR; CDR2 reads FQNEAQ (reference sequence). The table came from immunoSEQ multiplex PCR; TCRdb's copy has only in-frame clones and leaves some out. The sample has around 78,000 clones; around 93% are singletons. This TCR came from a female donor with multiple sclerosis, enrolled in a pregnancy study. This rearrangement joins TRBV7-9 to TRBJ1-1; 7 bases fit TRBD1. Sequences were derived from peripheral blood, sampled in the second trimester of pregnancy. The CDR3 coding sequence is TGTGCCAGCAGCTTGGAGGGGGCCGGAATCATGAACACTGAAGCTTTCTTT. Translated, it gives CASSLEGAGIMNTEAFF.